The clone carrying this TCR beta chain is judged medium-sized. The antigen is unknown. This CDR3 region has 13 residues. Germline CDR1 is MGHDK and CDR2 is SYGVNS. J was trimmed by 6 bases and V by 8 bases; bases with no gene match: 5. The primer mix had 60 Vbeta and 13 Jbeta primers. The data were produced by immunoSEQ multiplex PCR, yet TCRdb's version contains in-frame clones alone and is incomplete. The profile covers around 130,000 clones, with 70% to 85% appearing a single time and just under 3% taken by the ten largest. This entry comes from a study of cytomegalovirus exposure and HLA in healthy donors. General observations from the study: Cytomegalovirus association was listed for 150 or so TCR beta chains. One variant, a missense change in DCLRE1C, was linked in a later analysis to TCR beta V- and J-gene trimming.

The specimen was PBMCs. The V gene is TRBV25-1, the J gene TRBJ1-4; 8 nucleotides match TRBD1. This sequence originates from a woman between 18 and 29 years old in good health and CMV-seropositive. CDR3 protein: CASGGQGYEKLFF. The CDR3 nucleotides read TGTGCCAGCGGTGGACAGGGATATGAAAAACTGTTTTTT.